Listed here are 26 T cell receptor beta chains from one sample, sequenced in a study of blood T cell repertoires in COVID-19. Assay: immunoSEQ multiplex PCR; the TCRdb copy retains only in-frame clones and omits some. Here the sample spans approximately 450,000 clones, 70% to 90% being singletons. The material sequenced was PBMCs or T cells enriched from blood (not recorded which). The receptors were gathered from a woman aged 18-29 years with acute COVID-19.

The chain employs TRBV9 and TRBJ2-3, with D possibly TRBD2 on 5 matching bases. The ends were cut back, 3 bases at V and 2 bases at J, with 13 bases in the middle. The CDR3 is 15 amino acids. Germline lookup yields CDR1 SGDLS and CDR2 YYNGEE. Here the CDR3 reads CASSGSGTYTDTQYF. CDR3 coding DNA: TGTGCCAGCAGCGGAAGCGGCACCTACACAGATACGCAGTATTTT.

The chain links TRBV7-3 to TRBJ2-2; no definite D call. The CDR3 covers 13 residues. V lost 2 bases to trimming and J lost 7 bases, with 8 bases between them. CDR1 is SGHTA and CDR2 is FQGTGA in the germline V gene. CDR3 sequence reads: CASSLGQFGELFF. CDR3 nucleotide sequence: TGTGCCAGCAGCTTAGGGCAGTTCGGGGAGCTGTTTTTT.

The chain links TRBV6-1 to TRBJ2-4; D is unclear. This CDR3 is 12 amino acids long. The germline gives CDR1 MNHNS, CDR2 SASEGT. The V gene lost 0 bases and the J gene lost 14 bases, with 11 bases spanning the gap. CDR3 in amino acids: CASSEAITVKYF. The CDR3, as DNA: TGTGCCAGCAGTGAAGCTATAACAGTTAAGTACTTC.

This clone was found once. The chain joins TRBV6-5 to TRBJ1-5, with D perhaps matching TRBD1 (6 bases). Trimming pared 4 bases from V and 2 bases from J, leaving 9 bases between. The CDR3 has 14 residues. Per germline, CDR1 MNHEY and CDR2 SVGAGI. The CDR3 nucleotides read TGTGCCAGCAGTTTATCAGGGGGCAATCAGCCCCAGCATTTT. Translated, it gives CASSLSGGNQPQHF.

The chain links TRBV7-2 to TRBJ2-7, with D unresolved. This CDR3 is built from 12 residues. The germline gives CDR1 SGHTA, CDR2 FQGNSA. The germline V and J ends were trimmed by 2 bases and 3 bases, with 5 bases remaining between them. CDR3 loop: CASSLNLYEQYF. CDR3 nucleotide sequence: TGTGCCAGCAGCTTAAATCTCTACGAGCAGTACTTC.

The chain is built from TRBV3-1 (or the pseudogene TRBV3-2) and TRBJ2-2; 11 positions agree with TRBD2. V lost 1 base, J lost 6 bases, and 4 bases stayed unmatched. In germline, CDR1 is LGHDT, CDR2 YNNKEL (reference sequence). This CDR3 is built from 16 residues. DNA for the CDR3: TGTGCCAGCAGCCAAGGGCTAGCGGGGGGTTCCGGGGAGCTGTTTTTT. Amino acid sequence: CASSQGLAGGSGELFF.

V gene TRBV9 combines with J gene TRBJ1-5; no clear D gene. The V end was cut by 0 bases, the J end by 3 bases, with 16 bases between. This CDR3 spans 17 amino acids. Germline V CDR1 and CDR2: SGDLS, YYNGEE. The CDR3 nucleotides are TGTGCCAGCAGCGTAGGAATAGACACCTCCTACAATCAGCCCCAGCATTTT. This encodes CASSVGIDTSYNQPQHF.

In this sample, this clone turned up a few times. The chain employs TRBV9 and TRBJ2-7, with a weak D call TRBD1 (6 bases). The CDR3 has 13 amino acids. Germline values: CDR1 SGDLS, CDR2 YYNGEE. The V and J ends lost 3 bases and 2 bases respectively, with 9 bases between them. The CDR3 DNA reads as TGTGCCAGCAGCGCCGACAGGACCTACGAGCAGTACTTC. Protein product: CASSADRTYEQYF.

V and J are TRBV19 and TRBJ1-2; maybe TRBD1 (5 bases). Germline CDR1 and CDR2: LNHDA and SQIVND (reference sequence). CDR3 length: 14 residues. V was trimmed by 4 bases and J by 2 bases, leaving 11 bases between them. Here the CDR3 reads CASSRGLSNYGYTF. The CDR3 DNA sequence: TGTGCCAGTAGTAGGGGACTCTCAAACTATGGCTACACCTTC.

This clone has a count of ten or more. The chain recombines TRBV11-3 with TRBJ1-2, with D possibly matching TRBD1 (6 bases). The CDR3 contains 17 residues. Per the germline V gene, CDR1 is SGHNT and CDR2 is YENEEA. The V and J ends lost 3 bases and 2 bases respectively, with 19 bases between them. CDR3 DNA sequence: TGTGCCAGCAGCTTGGTCATCTGGACAGTTAAGAACTATGGCTACACCTTC. Its translation: CASSLVIWTVKNYGYTF.

The chain uses TRBV5-6 and TRBJ1-2; maybe TRBD1 (5 bases). Germline V gene data show CDR1 as SGHDT and CDR2 as YYEEEE. This CDR3 contains 15 residues. Trimming removed 1 base from V and 4 bases from J, with 14 bases in between. The CDR3, as DNA: TGTGCCAGCAGCTTGACAGGTACAAACCCCTATGGCTACACCTTC. This codes for CASSLTGTNPYGYTF.

This chain links TRBV7-8 with TRBJ1-3; D is possibly TRBD1 (6 bases). Germline V CDR1 and CDR2: SGHVS, FQNEAQ. V was cut by 0 bases and J by 0 bases, with 12 bases left in between. The CDR3 runs to 17 residues. The chain's CDR3 is CASSLAGQLISGNTIYF. The CDR3 DNA follows: TGTGCCAGCAGCTTAGCAGGACAGCTAATCTCTGGAAACACCATATATTTT.

CDR3 loop: CASSQRTGGVFSGNTIYF. The CDR3 nucleotides are TGCGCCAGCAGCCAGCGGACAGGGGGAGTTTTCTCTGGAAACACCATATATTTT. V gene TRBV4-1 combines with J gene TRBJ1-3; TRBD1 matches 10 bases. This CDR3 region has 18 residues. The V gene end was trimmed by 3 bases and the J gene end by 0 bases; junction bases not matched to a gene: 8. Looked up from germline, CDR1 is MGHRA and CDR2 is YSYEKL.

The chain carries TRBV10-2 and TRBJ1-5; D remains ambiguous. The V end was cut by 2 bases, the J end by 5 bases, with 19 bases between. The CDR3 sequence is 17 residues long. Germline values: CDR1 WSHSY, CDR2 SAAADI. CDR3 residues: CASSEVTVTSRHQPQHF. The CDR3 nucleotides are TGCGCCAGCAGTGAGGTTACAGTTACAAGTCGGCATCAGCCCCAGCATTTT.

This chain connects TRBV28 to TRBJ2-1, with a possible D match to TRBD1 (7 bases). With 4 bases removed from V and 9 bases from J, the gap between germline ends came to 19 bases. CDR1 and CDR2 (germline): MDHEN, SYDVKM. This CDR3 comprises 15 residues. CDR3 loop: CASSWRQGGRGEQFF. The CDR3 bases are TGTGCCAGCAGTTGGAGACAGGGAGGTAGGGGTGAGCAGTTCTTC.

J is TRBJ2-3 and V is TRBV29-1; TRBD1 agrees at 9 bases. After removal of 6 bases from V and 3 bases from J, the junction contained 7 bases not matched to a gene. Germline CDR1 and CDR2: SQVTM and ANQGSEA. The CDR3 length is 14 residues. The CDR3 region has the DNA TGCAGCGTCACAGGACAGGGGAGTACAGATACGCAGTATTTT. It codes for CSVTGQGSTDTQYF.

This chain uses TRBV19 with TRBJ1-1; D is perhaps TRBD1 (5 bases). In germline, CDR1 is LNHDA, CDR2 SQIVND (reference sequence). V was shortened by 3 bases and J by 3 bases, with 8 bases between the two germline ends. There are 13 residues in the CDR3. CDR3 sequence: CASSMGRHTEAFF. The CDR3 DNA is TGTGCCAGTAGTATGGGGCGGCACACTGAAGCTTTCTTT.

This rearrangement joins TRBV28 to TRBJ2-7, with a possible D match to TRBD2 (6 bases). V lost 5 bases and J 2 bases, leaving 13 bases between the germline ends. Germline CDR1 reads MDHEN; CDR2 reads SYDVKM. The CDR3 runs to 14 residues. The CDR3 DNA reads as TGTGCCAGCAGTCCGACTAGATCTGCCTACGAGCAGTACTTC. This sequence encodes CASSPTRSAYEQYF.

The chain is built from TRBV28 and TRBJ1-2; 8 bases agree with TRBD1. The trim removed 6 bases at V and 4 bases at J, leaving 7 bases unmatched. Germline CDR1 reads MDHEN; CDR2 reads SYDVKM. The CDR3 is made up of 14 amino acids. CDR3 in DNA: TGTGCCAGCAGCGGACTAGGACAGGGCTATGGCTACACCTTC. Its protein product is CASSGLGQGYGYTF.

The V call is TRBV5-6, the J call TRBJ1-2; no clear D. V dropped 4 bases and J dropped 4 bases, with 11 bases sitting between them. The germline gives CDR1 SGHDT, CDR2 YYEEEE. CDR3 size: 13 residues. Written as DNA, the CDR3 is TGTGCCAGCAGCCCCGCGGTGGCCTATGGCTACACCTTC. Protein: CASSPAVAYGYTF.

This chain connects TRBV28 to TRBJ2-1, with 12 bases matching TRBD2. The V gene end was trimmed by 6 bases and the J gene end by 6 bases; junction bases not matched to a gene: 3. CDR3 length: 14 residues. From germline, CDR1 is MDHEN and CDR2 SYDVKM. CDR3 nucleotides: TGTGCCAGCAGACCTAGCGGGAGGGTCAATGAGCAGTTCTTC. Encoded protein: CASRPSGRVNEQFF.

The V call is TRBV6-4, the J call TRBJ2-3, with TRBD2 identical over 7 bases. This CDR3 contains 15 residues. J was trimmed by 3 bases and V by 3 bases; bases with no gene match: 6. CDR1 and CDR2 from the germline V gene are MRHNA and SNTAGT. The CDR3, as DNA: TGTGCCAGCAGTGAACAAGCGGGGTCGACAGATACGCAGTATTTT. This codes for CASSEQAGSTDTQYF.

The gene calls are TRBV11-3 and TRBJ2-3, with D perhaps TRBD1 (6 bases). Looked up from germline, CDR1 is SGHNT and CDR2 is YENEEA. Trimming removed 4 bases at V and 3 bases at J, with 14 bases between. The length of the CDR3 is 15 residues. This CDR3 reads CASSSMTGGTDTQYF. CDR3 nucleotide sequence: TGTGCCAGCAGCTCCATGACAGGCGGGACAGATACGCAGTATTTT.

This rearrangement joins TRBV27 to TRBJ1-2, with a weak D call TRBD1 (6 bases). The ends were cut back, 4 bases at V and 6 bases at J, with 12 bases in the middle. Per germline, CDR1 MNHEY and CDR2 SMNVEV (reference sequence). CDR3 length: 13 residues. CDR3 loop: CASSSGQSHGYTF. The CDR3, as DNA: TGTGCCAGCAGTTCCGGACAGTCCCATGGCTACACCTTC.

This chain uses TRBV20-1 with TRBJ2-7; TRBD2 agrees at 13 bases. CDR3 length: 16 residues. V lost 3 bases and J lost 5; bases outside the gene matches: 10. The germline CDR1 and CDR2 sequences are DFQATT and SNEGSKA (reference sequence). The CDR3 here is CSASGFTSGGGNEQYF. CDR3 coding DNA: TGCAGTGCTAGTGGATTCACTAGCGGGGGGGGAAACGAGCAGTACTTC.

The rearrangement uses TRBV3-1 (or the pseudogene TRBV3-2) and TRBJ1-5; 10 nucleotides match TRBD1. This CDR3 spans 19 amino acids. CDR1 and CDR2 from the germline V gene are LGHDT and YNNKEL (reference sequence). J gave up 4 bases and V 3 bases, and 15 bases lay outside the gene matches. The CDR3 region is CASSHATGQGVVVNQPQHF. The DNA of the CDR3 is TGTGCCAGCAGCCATGCAACCGGACAGGGGGTGGTGGTTAATCAGCCCCAGCATTTT.